In its sample, the clone carrying this TCR beta chain was seen once. Every donor was a Caucasian adult from Nashville, Tennessee. Germline lookup yields CDR1 LNHDA and CDR2 SQIVND (reference sequence). V dropped 1 base and J dropped 2 bases, with 24 bases sitting between them. The CDR3 is made up of 21 amino acids. The data derive from a study of shared clonotypes between healthy human individuals. Study background: With ages of 18 to 49, the donors were two women and a few men.

On sorted subsets, replicate PCRs used about 200 ng DNA, or about 30,000 T cell genomes. Profiling relied on immunoSEQ multiplex PCR, and the TCRdb table lists in-frame clones only, not all of them. The sample includes approximately 2.4 million clones, 95% of them seen just once. This rearrangement joins TRBV19 to TRBJ2-6; D may correspond to TRBD1 or TRBD2 (6 bases each). Sequencing was done on a sample of naive CD4+ T cells sorted from blood. Subset of the sample: CD45RA+ positively selected. This clonotype was sampled from a man between 18 and 35 years old in good health. The CDR3 here is CASSIGRGTFKGGAGANVLTF. The CDR3 coding sequence is TGTGCCAGTAGTATAGGACGGGGCACCTTCAAGGGGGGCGCTGGGGCCAACGTCCTGACTTTC.